This T cell receptor beta chain was captured in a study of PD-L1 blockade in urothelial cancer. Study-wide context: Analysis of the blood was performed 3 weeks (second dose) and 6 weeks after treatment start.

The CDR3 spans 12 residues. The V gene lost 3 bases and the J gene lost 7 bases, with 10 bases spanning the gap. Germline assignment: CDR1 MDHEN and CDR2 SYDVKM. Time point given: pretreatment peripheral blood. Study-wide results and caveats: Improved survival was predicted by pretreatment blood TCR clonality below the median. By 3 weeks, tumor-associated blood clones had expanded more in durable-benefit patients.

On this clone: What it binds is not known.

Synthetically made TCR analog templates were put into each PCR as spikes. The protocol was immunoSEQ multiplex PCR, while the TCRdb copy is restricted to in-frame clones and leaves out a portion. In the table there are about 45,000 clones, nearly 90% of which are singletons. The chain uses TRBV28 and TRBJ2-7; tentative D call: TRBD2 (6 bases). Material: PBMCs, obtained around atezolizumab (anti-PD-L1) treatment. The receptor comes from a donor over 35 with urothelial cancer. CDR3 coding DNA: TGTGCCAGCAGTTTTCTCGGGAGAGAGCAGTACTTC. Its protein is CASSFLGREQYF.